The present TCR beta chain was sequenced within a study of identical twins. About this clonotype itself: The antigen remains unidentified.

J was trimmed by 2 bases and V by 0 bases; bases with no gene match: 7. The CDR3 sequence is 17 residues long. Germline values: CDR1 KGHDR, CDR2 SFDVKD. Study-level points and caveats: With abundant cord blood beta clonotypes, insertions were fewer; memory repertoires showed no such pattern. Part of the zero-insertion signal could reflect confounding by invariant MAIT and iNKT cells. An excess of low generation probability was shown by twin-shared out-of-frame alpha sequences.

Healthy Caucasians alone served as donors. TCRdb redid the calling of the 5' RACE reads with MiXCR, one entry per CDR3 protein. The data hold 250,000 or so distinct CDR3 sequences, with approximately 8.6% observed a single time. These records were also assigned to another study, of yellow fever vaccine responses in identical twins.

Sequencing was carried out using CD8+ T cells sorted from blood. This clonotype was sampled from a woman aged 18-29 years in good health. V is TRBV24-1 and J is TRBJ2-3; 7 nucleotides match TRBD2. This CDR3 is CATSDLGLADDTDTQYF. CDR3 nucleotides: TGTGCCACCAGTGATTTGGGGCTAGCGGACGACACAGATACGCAGTATTTT.